This T cell receptor beta chain was sequenced for a study of blood T cell repertoires in COVID-19. In the study overall: Acute and convalescent COVID-19 samples came from the United States, Italy and Spain. Sample material is recorded as cDNA or gDNA derived from T cells, B-cell-depleted T cells, or PBMCs.

Clinical history as reported by participants underpinned cohort assignment. In the original analysis: Amplification from reference gene primers served as the basis for estimated nucleated cell counts. Produced via immunoSEQ multiplex PCR; TCRdb's table is partial and in-frame only. Clone size and the V and J calls come from that table; the DNA yielded D and trimming. The sample yields approximately 150,000 clones, about 85% seen once. V shed 0 bases and J shed 5 bases, with 13 bases lying between them. This CDR3 has 15 residues. Germline lookup yields CDR1 MGHRA and CDR2 YSYEKL. V is TRBV4-1 and J is TRBJ2-5, with a weak D call TRBD2 (6 bases). This TCR came from a woman aged 40 to 50 with acute COVID-19. The sample consisted of PBMCs or T cells enriched from blood (not recorded which). The CDR3, as DNA: TGCGCCAGCAGCCAAGAAGCAGCGGGTCGGGAGACCCAGTACTTC. Protein: CASSQEAAGRETQYF.